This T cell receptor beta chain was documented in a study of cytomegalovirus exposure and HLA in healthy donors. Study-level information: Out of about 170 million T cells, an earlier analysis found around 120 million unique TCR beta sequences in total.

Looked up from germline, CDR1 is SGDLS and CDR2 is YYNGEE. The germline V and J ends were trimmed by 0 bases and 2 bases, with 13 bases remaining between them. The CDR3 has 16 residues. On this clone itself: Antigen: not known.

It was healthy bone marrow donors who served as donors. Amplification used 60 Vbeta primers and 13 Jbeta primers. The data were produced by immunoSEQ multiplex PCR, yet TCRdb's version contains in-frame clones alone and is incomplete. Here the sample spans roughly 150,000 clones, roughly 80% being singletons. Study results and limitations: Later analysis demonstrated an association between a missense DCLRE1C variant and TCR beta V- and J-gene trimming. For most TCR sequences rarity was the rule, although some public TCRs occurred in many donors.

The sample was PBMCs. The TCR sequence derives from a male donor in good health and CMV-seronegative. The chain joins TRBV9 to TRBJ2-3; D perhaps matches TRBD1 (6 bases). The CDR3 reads CASSVGNRASTDTQYF. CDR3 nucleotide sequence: TGTGCCAGCAGCGTAGGGAACAGGGCTTCCACAGATACGCAGTATTTT.